The text below deals with one T cell receptor (beta chain). V was cut by 4 bases and J by 4 bases, with 15 bases left in between. CDR3 size: 14 residues. The germline V gene encodes CDR1 SGHNT and CDR2 YYREEE (reference sequence). The data were obtained in a study of blood T cell repertoires in COVID-19. Study at large: The United States, Italy and Spain were the sources of the acute and convalescent COVID-19 samples. PBMCs, B-cell-depleted T cells, or T cells were the source of the cDNA or gDNA that made up the material.

Original methodology: By means of reference gene primer amplification, nucleated cell counts were estimated. Produced via immunoSEQ multiplex PCR; TCRdb's table is partial and in-frame only. The D gene and trimming were derived from the DNA, and the V and J assignments and clone size from that table. The sample holds tens of thousands of clones, around four fifths seen once. What was sequenced was peripheral blood. The source of this sequence is a human donor in a cohort sampled during active COVID-19. The rearrangement links TRBV5-4 to TRBJ2-7; a weak D match, TRBD2 (7 bases). This CDR3 reads CASSPGGREYEQYF. The CDR3 DNA follows: TGTGCCAGCAGCCCGGGGGGCAGGGAATACGAGCAGTACTTC.